Listed here are 24 T cell receptor beta chains from one sample, sequenced in a study of CD8 T cells in ankylosing spondylitis. Using its own MiXCR run on the 5' RACE reads, TCRdb lists one record per CDR3 protein. The sample records 230,000 or so distinct CDR3 sequences, more than 15% being singletons. The sequencing input was blood, either unsorted or a sorted T cell fraction (not recorded which). The receptors here all came from a male donor with ankylosing spondylitis or in good health (not recorded which).

This clonotype appeared a few times. V is TRBV20-1 and J is TRBJ2-1, with D possibly TRBD2 on 5 matching bases. Germline loops: CDR1 DFQATT, CDR2 SNEGSKA (reference sequence). CDR3 length: 13 amino acids. V shed 5 bases and J shed 5 bases, with 13 bases lying between them. In DNA, the CDR3 is TGCAGTGCTGGTGATCGACTACACAATGAGCAGTTCTTC. Its protein product is CSAGDRLHNEQFF.

The table lists this clonotype with many counts. The chain joins TRBV5-5 to TRBJ2-7; D may match TRBD1 or TRBD2 (6 bases each). With 5 bases removed from V and 6 bases from J, the gap between germline ends came to 15 bases. The germline CDR1 and CDR2 sequences are SGHKS and YYEKEE (reference sequence). This CDR3 spans 13 amino acids. CDR3 DNA sequence: TGTGCCAGCAGTTCTAACGGGGGCAGCGAGCAGTACTTC. The encoded protein is CASSSNGGSEQYF.

This clonotype was detected only a few times. V gene TRBV25-1 combines with J gene TRBJ1-6, with D perhaps matching TRBD1 (5 bases). CDR3 length equals 16 residues. V was shortened by 3 bases and J by 7 bases, with 16 bases between the two germline ends. CDR1 and CDR2 (germline): MGHDK, SYGVNS. The CDR3 nucleotides are TGTGCCAGCAGTGATGTGGGGGTCCTAGAGAATTCACCCCTCCACTTT. This encodes CASSDVGVLENSPLHF.

A few counts support this clonotype. This chain joins TRBV21-1 and TRBJ2-7; TRBD1 reflects the table's D call only, with no check against the DNA. TRBV21-1 is a documented pseudogene. The CDR3 consists of 14 residues. Here the CDR3 reads CASSGARAACEQYF. DNA for the CDR3: TGTGCCAGCAGTGGGGCCAGGGCCGCGTGCGAGCAGTACTTC.

The sample holds a few counts of this clonotype. V and J are TRBV7-3 and TRBJ2-2; D may be TRBD1 (6 bases). V was clipped by 5 bases and J by 3 bases, with 19 bases between them. The V gene's germline CDR1 is SGHTA and CDR2 FQGTGA. This CDR3 is 17 amino acids long. CDR3 loop: CASSKGGRVLDTGELFF. CDR3 DNA: TGTGCCAGCAGCAAAGGGGGACGGGTTCTGGACACCGGGGAGCTGTTTTTT.

This chain joins TRBV5-1 and TRBJ2-5; D gene ambiguous. Germline V gene data show CDR1 as SGHRS and CDR2 as YFSETQ. This CDR3 is 14 amino acids long. V was pared by 1 base and J by 1 base, with 8 bases between. Here the CDR3 DNA reads TGCGCCAGCAGCTTGAGGGCCGCCCAAGAGACCCAGTACTTC. It yields the protein CASSLRAAQETQYF.

This clonotype occurred a few times. V usage is TRBV7-2 and J usage is TRBJ2-1; D may be TRBD1 or TRBD2 (5 bases each). The germline V and J ends were trimmed by 3 bases and 5 bases, with 14 bases remaining between them. Germline V gene lookup returns CDR1 SGHTA and CDR2 FQGNSA. The CDR3 contains 15 residues. The CDR3 region has the DNA TGTGCCAGCAGCTTCTCGTCGGGACCCGACAATGAGCAGTTCTTC. It translates to CASSFSSGPDNEQFF. Full variable domain (outside the CDR3, taken from reference TRBV7-2 and TRBJ2-1): GAGVSQSPSNKVTEKGKDVELRCDPISGHTALYWYRQSLGQGLEFLIYFQGNSAPDKSGLPSDRFSAERTGGSVSTLTIQRTQQEDSAVYLCASSFSSGPDNEQFFGPGTRLTVL.

This clonotype showed up many times. The chain combines TRBV4-1 with TRBJ2-2; D gene ambiguous. The CDR3 covers 16 residues. V lost 2 bases and J lost 4, with 14 bases in between. The germline gives CDR1 MGHRA, CDR2 YSYEKL. CDR3 in amino acids: CASSQRTAAVTGELFF. The CDR3 DNA reads TGCGCCAGCAGCCAACGTACCGCGGCCGTCACCGGGGAGCTGTTTTTT.

This clonotype was counted a few times. The rearrangement uses TRBV27 and TRBJ2-5; TRBD2 aligns across 8 bases. The CDR3 is made up of 14 amino acids. V lost 5 bases and J lost 4; bases outside the gene matches: 6. From germline, CDR1 is MNHEY and CDR2 SMNVEV (reference sequence). CDR3 nucleotides: TGTGCCAGCAGTAGGAGGCGGGAGGTAGAGACCCAGTACTTC. Protein product: CASSRRREVETQYF.

This chain links TRBV7-8 with TRBJ2-7, with D perhaps matching TRBD1 (6 bases). V was cut by 5 bases and J by 4 bases, with 15 bases left in between. In germline, CDR1 is SGHVS, CDR2 FQNEAQ. The CDR3 spans 14 residues. The chain's CDR3 is CASSPWPGTYEQYF. The CDR3 coding sequence is TGTGCCAGCAGCCCATGGCCCGGGACATACGAGCAGTACTTC.

This clonotype was seen a few times. The V gene is TRBV4-1, the J gene TRBJ2-7, with D perhaps assigned TRBD1 or TRBD2 (6 bases each). Looked up from germline, CDR1 is MGHRA and CDR2 is YSYEKL. V lost 0 bases and J 0 bases, leaving 12 bases between the germline ends. This CDR3 contains 16 residues. CDR3 coding DNA: TGCGCCAGCAGCCAAGACGGATCGGGGGCCTCCTACGAGCAGTACTTC. It encodes CASSQDGSGASYEQYF.

This clonotype was counted a few times. V gene TRBV29-1 combines with J gene TRBJ1-1; D may be TRBD1 (5 bases). The germline V and J ends were trimmed by 7 bases and 0 bases, with 9 bases remaining between them. Germline V CDR1 and CDR2: SQVTM, ANQGSEA. This CDR3 spans 12 amino acids. CDR3 amino acids: CSGDSLNTEAFF. The DNA for the CDR3 is TGCAGCGGCGACAGTCTGAACACTGAAGCTTTCTTT.

CDR3 in amino acids: CASSYQPQGKETQYF. The CDR3, as DNA: TGTGCCAGCAGCTACCAGCCTCAGGGTAAAGAGACCCAGTACTTC. V and J are TRBV7-9 and TRBJ2-5, with D maybe TRBD1 (5 bases). The V and J ends lost 4 bases and 3 bases respectively, with 15 bases between them. In germline, CDR1 is SEHNR, CDR2 FQNEAQ (reference sequence). This CDR3 has 15 amino acids.

The chain has TRBV4-1 and TRBJ2-3; 8 nucleotides align to TRBD2. The CDR3 length is 16 residues. The V and J ends lost 5 bases and 4 bases, in that order; junction bases with no gene match: 11. Germline CDR1 MGHRA, CDR2 YSYEKL. The CDR3 DNA reads as TGCGCCAGCAGCACCCGCGGCGCGGGAGGCCCAGATACGCAGTATTTT. Encoded protein: CASSTRGAGGPDTQYF.

The chain couples TRBV6-5 to TRBJ2-3; TRBD1 matches at 7 bases. V dropped 0 bases and J dropped 5; count of bases not matched to a gene: 11. The CDR3 contains 17 residues. Germline values: CDR1 MNHEY, CDR2 SVGAGI. CDR3 nucleotides: TGTGCCAGCAGTTACTCGATGGCTACAGGGGAGAAAGATACGCAGTATTTT. It codes for CASSYSMATGEKDTQYF.

This sequence joins TRBV12-3 or TRBV12-4 and TRBJ2-5; a possible D gene is TRBD2 (7 bases). This CDR3 has 15 residues. The germline V and J ends were trimmed by 6 bases and 1 base, with 15 bases remaining between them. In DNA, the CDR3 is TGTGCCAGCAGCCTCACGGGGGGCATCCAAGAGACCCAGTACTTC. This translates into CASSLTGGIQETQYF.

This sequence joins TRBV6-1 and TRBJ1-1; D remains ambiguous. The germline V and J ends were trimmed by 6 bases and 4 bases, with 12 bases remaining between them. Germline-derived CDR1 and CDR2 are MNHNS and SASEGT. This CDR3 is 13 amino acids long. The CDR3 here is CASRFTWGTEAFF. The CDR3, as DNA: TGTGCCAGCAGGTTTACCTGGGGCACTGAAGCTTTCTTT.

This clonotype is medium-sized by share. The chain joins TRBV7-9 to TRBJ2-7; D may be TRBD2 (6 bases). Trimming cost V 7 bases and J 2 bases, with 15 bases left between them. This CDR3 has 14 amino acids. Germline V CDR1 and CDR2: SEHNR, FQNEAQ (reference sequence). The CDR3 nucleotides read TGTGCCAGCACGGAGGGGCCCAACGCCTACGAGCAGTACTTC. Residues: CASTEGPNAYEQYF. Drawing the rest from reference TRBV7-9 and TRBJ2-7, the complete variable domain is DTGVSQNPRHKITKRGQNVTFRCDPISEHNRLYWYRQTLGQGPEFLTYFQNEAQLEKSRLLSDRFSAERPKGSFSTLEIQRTEQGDSAMYLCASTEGPNAYEQYFGPGTRLTVT.

This clonotype was observed many times. The chain couples TRBV5-5 to TRBJ2-5, with 13 positions matching TRBD2. CDR3 size: 16 residues. The trim removed 0 bases at V and 4 bases at J, leaving 3 bases unmatched. The germline gives CDR1 SGHKS, CDR2 YYEKEE (reference sequence). As DNA, the CDR3 is TGTGCCAGCAGCTTGGAACTAGCGGGAGGGCGAGAGACCCAGTACTTC. It codes for CASSLELAGGRETQYF.

The rearrangement uses TRBV5-6 and TRBJ2-1; 9 nucleotides line up with TRBD2. V was pared by 0 bases and J by 7 bases, with 8 bases of the junction left unmatched. The CDR3 spans 16 residues. Per the germline V gene, CDR1 is SGHDT and CDR2 is YYEEEE. CDR3 nucleotide sequence: TGTGCCAGCAGCTTGGCGGGGGCTAGCGGGACGAATGAGCAGTTCTTC. As protein: CASSLAGASGTNEQFF.

This clonotype was recorded a few times. The V gene is TRBV27, the J gene TRBJ1-1; possible D gene TRBD1, 5 bases. Deletions cut 3 bases from V and 0 bases from J, with 11 bases between. Looked up from germline, CDR1 is MNHEY and CDR2 is SMNVEV (reference sequence). This CDR3 contains 15 residues. In nucleotides, the CDR3 is TGTGCCAGCAGTTTGGGAGGGGCACTGAACACTGAAGCTTTCTTT. It yields the protein CASSLGGALNTEAFF.

J is TRBJ2-3 and V is TRBV12-3 or TRBV12-4; 10 nucleotides line up with TRBD2. The CDR3 is 15 residues long. V shed 6 bases, J shed 5 bases, and the junction held 8 bases outside the gene matches. In DNA, the CDR3 is TGTGCCAGCAGGCCGGGACTAGCGACCGGAGATACGCAGTATTTT. Translation gives CASRPGLATGDTQYF.

A remark on this clonotype: A read error may account for a junction end that differs from germline. This rearrangement joins TRBV20-1 to TRBJ2-7; 11 nucleotides line up with TRBD2. This CDR3 comprises 14 residues. Germline values: CDR1 DFQATT, CDR2 SNEGSKA (reference sequence). DNA for the CDR3: TGCAGTGCAGAACTAGCGGGAGATAGCTACGAGGAGTACTTC. Encoded protein: CSAELAGDSYEEYF.

This clonotype was picked up a small number of times. The chain joins TRBV30 to TRBJ2-7; D is undetermined. The V and J ends lost 3 bases and 0 bases respectively, with 9 bases between them. Germline V CDR1 and CDR2: GTSNPN, SVGIG (reference sequence). This CDR3 spans 13 amino acids. CDR3 loop: CAWRGPSSYEQYF. The CDR3 DNA reads TGTGCCTGGAGAGGGCCGAGCTCCTACGAGCAGTACTTC.